What follows is one T cell receptor (beta chain) and its context. The antigen remains unidentified. The entry originates in a study of Ad26.COV2.S vaccination and SARS-CoV-2 variants. Findings and caveats of the study: Total T cell responses may have been underestimated by the TCR breadth and depth analyses. Vaccine recipients posted higher spike-specific TCR breadth than their placebo counterparts. Substantial breadth was reportedly displayed by spike-specific CD8+ and CD4+ T cell responses after vaccination.

Sequencing used immunoSEQ multiplex PCR; TCRdb keeps in-frame clones, though not all of them. The table shows approximately 340,000 clones, with roughly 94% occurring only once. In germline, CDR1 is SGHTA, CDR2 FQGNSA. The V and J ends lost 1 base and 8 bases respectively, with 12 bases between them. The CDR3 is 14 residues long. The source of this sequence is a human donor who had recovered from COVID-19. This sample comprised peripheral blood, obtained after recovery from COVID-19. This chain connects TRBV7-2 to TRBJ1-3, with D unclear. CDR3 DNA: TGTGCCAGCAGCTTAGAGGACCTTCCCTACACCATATATTTT. Its translation: CASSLEDLPYTIYF.